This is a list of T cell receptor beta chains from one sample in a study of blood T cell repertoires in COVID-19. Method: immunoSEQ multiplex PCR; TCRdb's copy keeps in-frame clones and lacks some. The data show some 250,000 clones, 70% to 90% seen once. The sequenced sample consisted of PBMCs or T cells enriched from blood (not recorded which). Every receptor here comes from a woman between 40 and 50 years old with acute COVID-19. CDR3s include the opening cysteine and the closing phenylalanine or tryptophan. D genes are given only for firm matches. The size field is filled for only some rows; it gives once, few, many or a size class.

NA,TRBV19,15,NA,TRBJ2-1,CASRGLAESYNEQFF,TGTGCCAGTCGGGGATTAGCGGAGTCCTACAATGAGCAGTTCTTC
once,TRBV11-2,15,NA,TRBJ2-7,CASSLRRGYSYEQYF,TGTGCCAGCAGCTTAAGGCGAGGTTACTCCTACGAGCAGTACTTC
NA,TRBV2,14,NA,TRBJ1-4,CASSERRANEKLFF,TGTGCCAGCAGTGAAAGGCGGGCAAATGAAAAACTGTTTTTT
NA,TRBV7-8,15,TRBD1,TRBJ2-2,CASRYGQGAAGELFF,TGTGCCAGCAGATATGGACAGGGGGCCGCCGGGGAGCTGTTTTTT
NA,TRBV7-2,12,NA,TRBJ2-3,CASSSFTDTQYF,TGTGCCAGCAGCTCTTTCACAGATACGCAGTATTTT
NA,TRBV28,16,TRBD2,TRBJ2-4,CASSRGDEIAKNIQYF,TGTGCCAGCAGCCGGGGGGACGAAATAGCCAAAAACATTCAGTACTTC
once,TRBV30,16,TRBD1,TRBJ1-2,CAWTGQGEWANYGYTF,TGTGCCTGGACTGGACAGGGGGAATGGGCTAACTATGGCTACACCTTC
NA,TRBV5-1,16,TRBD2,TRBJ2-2,CASSLRTSGSSGELFF,TGCGCCAGCAGCCTCCGGACTAGCGGGAGCTCCGGGGAGCTGTTTTTT
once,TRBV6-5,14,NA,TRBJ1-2,CASSAGGGKGGYTF,TGTGCCAGCAGCGCGGGGGGAGGTAAAGGTGGCTACACCTTC
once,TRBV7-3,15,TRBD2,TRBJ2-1,CASSQRLASYNEQFF,TGTGCCAGCAGCCAGAGACTAGCTAGCTACAATGAGCAGTTCTTC
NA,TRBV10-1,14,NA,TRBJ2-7,CASSESDSTEEQYF,TGCGCCAGCAGTGAGTCAGACTCAACGGAGGAGCAGTACTTC
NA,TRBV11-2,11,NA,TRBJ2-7,CASSHAGGQYF,TGTGCCAGCAGCCACGCAGGAGGGCAGTACTTC
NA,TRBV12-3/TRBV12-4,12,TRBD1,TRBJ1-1,CASSRDREEAFF,TGTGCCAGCAGCAGGGACAGGGAAGAAGCTTTCTTT
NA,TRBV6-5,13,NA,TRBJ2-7,CASSLSLTYEQYF,TGTGCCAGCAGTCTGTCTCTTACCTACGAGCAGTACTTC
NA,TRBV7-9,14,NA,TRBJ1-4,CASSPGTTNEKLFF,TGTGCCAGCAGCCCCGGGACAACGAATGAAAAACTGTTTTTT
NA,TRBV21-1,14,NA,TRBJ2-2,CASSKAGHTGELFF,TGTGCCAGCAGCAAAGCCGGTCACACCGGGGAGCTGTTTTTT
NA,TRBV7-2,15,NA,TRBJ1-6,CASSLAGGDNSPLHF,TGTGCCAGCAGCTTAGCCGGGGGGGATAATTCACCCCTCCACTTT
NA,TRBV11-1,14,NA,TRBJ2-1,CASSFWRENNEQFF,TGTGCCAGCAGCTTTTGGCGGGAAAACAATGAGCAGTTCTTC
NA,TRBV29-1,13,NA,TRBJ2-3,CSVRTRREDTQYF,TGCAGCGTGAGGACTCGCCGGGAAGATACGCAGTATTTT
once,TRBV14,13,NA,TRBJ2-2,CASSFSLSGELFF,TGTGCCAGCAGCTTCAGTTTATCCGGGGAGCTGTTTTTT
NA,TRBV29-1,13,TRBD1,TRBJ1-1,CSAGVGGGTEAFF,TGCAGCGCCGGGGTAGGGGGCGGCACTGAAGCTTTCTTT
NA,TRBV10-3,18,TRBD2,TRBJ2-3,CAISDTSPGLAGMDTQYF,TGTGCCATCAGTGACACTAGTCCGGGACTAGCGGGGATGGATACGCAGTATTTT
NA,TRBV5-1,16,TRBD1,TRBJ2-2,CASRGQGTRGTGELFF,TGCGCCAGCAGGGGACAGGGGACCCGAGGCACCGGGGAGCTGTTTTTT
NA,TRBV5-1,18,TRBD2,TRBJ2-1,CASSIRLAGGSSYNEQFF,TGCGCCAGCAGCATACGACTAGCGGGAGGGAGCTCCTACAATGAGCAGTTCTTC
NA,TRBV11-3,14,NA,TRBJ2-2,CASSPSRNTGELFF,TGTGCCAGCAGCCCTAGCAGGAACACCGGGGAGCTGTTTTTT
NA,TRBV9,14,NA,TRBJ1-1,CASGGPGEGTEAFF,TGTGCCAGCGGGGGTCCAGGGGAGGGCACTGAAGCTTTCTTT
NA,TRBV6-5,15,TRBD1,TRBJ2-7,CASSQHDQGASEQYF,TGTGCCAGCAGTCAACATGACCAGGGGGCTTCCGAGCAGTACTTC
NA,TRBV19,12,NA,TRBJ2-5,CASRSGSETQYF,TGTGCCAGCAGGTCAGGGTCAGAGACCCAGTACTTC
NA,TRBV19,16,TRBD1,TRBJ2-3,CASSGNGQVYTDTQYF,TGTGCCAGTAGTGGGAATGGACAGGTCTACACAGATACGCAGTATTTT
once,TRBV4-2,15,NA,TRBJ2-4,CASSKPGRNGDIQYF,TGTGCCAGCAGCAAACCCGGGAGAAATGGGGACATTCAGTACTTC
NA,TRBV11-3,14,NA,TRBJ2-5,CASSPSRGQETQYF,TGTGCCAGCAGCCCAAGCAGGGGTCAAGAGACCCAGTACTTC
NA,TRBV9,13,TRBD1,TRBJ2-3,CASSGTGVDTQYF,TGTGCCAGCAGCGGAACAGGGGTAGATACGCAGTATTTT
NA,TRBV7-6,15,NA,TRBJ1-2,CASSLDVGGKYGYTF,TGTGCCAGCAGCTTAGACGTTGGGGGGAAGTATGGCTACACCTTC
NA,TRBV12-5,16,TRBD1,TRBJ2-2,CASGLGQAQDTGELFF,TGTGCTAGTGGTCTCGGACAGGCTCAGGACACCGGGGAGCTGTTTTTT
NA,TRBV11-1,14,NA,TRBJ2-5,CASNRRDSQETQYF,TGTGCCAGCAACCGCCGGGACTCCCAAGAGACCCAGTACTTC
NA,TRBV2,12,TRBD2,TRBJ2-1,CASSEVAGVGFF,TGTGCCAGCAGTGAAGTGGCGGGAGTGGGTTTCTTC
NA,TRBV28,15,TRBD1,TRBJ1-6,CASSLSGQLNSPLHF,TGTGCCAGCAGTTTGTCGGGACAGTTGAATTCACCCCTCCACTTT
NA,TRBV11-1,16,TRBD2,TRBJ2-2,CASKQAGGWGTGELFF,TGTGCCAGCAAGCAAGCGGGAGGGTGGGGCACCGGGGAGCTGTTTTTT
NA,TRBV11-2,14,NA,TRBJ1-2,CASSYYRGSYGYTF,TGTGCCAGCAGCTACTACCGGGGATCATATGGCTACACCTTC
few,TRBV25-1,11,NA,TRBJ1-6,CASSDIGTLHF,TGTGCCAGCAGTGATATCGGGACCCTCCACTTT